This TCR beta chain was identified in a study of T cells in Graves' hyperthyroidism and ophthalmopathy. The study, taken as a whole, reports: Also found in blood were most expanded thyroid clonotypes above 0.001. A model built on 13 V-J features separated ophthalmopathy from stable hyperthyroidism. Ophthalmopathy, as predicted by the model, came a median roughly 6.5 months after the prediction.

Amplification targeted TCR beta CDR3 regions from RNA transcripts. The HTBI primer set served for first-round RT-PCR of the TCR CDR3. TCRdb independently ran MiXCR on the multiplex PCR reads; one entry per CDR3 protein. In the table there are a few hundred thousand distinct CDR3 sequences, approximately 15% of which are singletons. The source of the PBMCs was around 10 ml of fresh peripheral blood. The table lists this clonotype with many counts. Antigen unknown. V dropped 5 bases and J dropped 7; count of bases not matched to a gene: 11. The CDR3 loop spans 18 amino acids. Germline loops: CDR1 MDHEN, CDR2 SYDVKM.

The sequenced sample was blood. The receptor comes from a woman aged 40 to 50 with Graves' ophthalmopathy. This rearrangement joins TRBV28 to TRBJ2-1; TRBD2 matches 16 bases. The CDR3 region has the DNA TGTGCCAGCAGTCCTGGGACTAGCGGGAGGGGTTCACGGAATGAGCAGTTCTTC. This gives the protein CASSPGTSGRGSRNEQFF.